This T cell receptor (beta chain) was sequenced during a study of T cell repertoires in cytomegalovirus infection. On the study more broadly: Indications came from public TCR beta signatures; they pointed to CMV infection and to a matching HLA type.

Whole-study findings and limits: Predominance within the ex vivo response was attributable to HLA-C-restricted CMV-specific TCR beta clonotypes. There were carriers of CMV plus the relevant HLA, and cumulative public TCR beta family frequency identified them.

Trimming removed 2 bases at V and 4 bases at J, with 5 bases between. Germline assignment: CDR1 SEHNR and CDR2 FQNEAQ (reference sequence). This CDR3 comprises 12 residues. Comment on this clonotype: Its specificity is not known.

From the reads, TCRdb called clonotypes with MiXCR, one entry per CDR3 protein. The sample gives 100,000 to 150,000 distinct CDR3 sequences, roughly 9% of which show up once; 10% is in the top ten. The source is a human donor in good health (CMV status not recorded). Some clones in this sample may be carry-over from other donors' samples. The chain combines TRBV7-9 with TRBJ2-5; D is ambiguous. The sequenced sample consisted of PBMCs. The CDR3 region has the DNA TGTGCCAGCAGCTTAAACGGAGAGACCCAGTACTTC. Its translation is CASSLNGETQYF.